This T cell receptor beta chain was observed in a study of T-cell memory formation after mild COVID-19. For the study at large: In these data, TCR clusters were largely donor specific.

TCR alpha and TCR beta cDNA libraries carrying sample barcodes and UMIs came from 5'RACE with constant-segment primers. TCRdb analysed the 5' RACE reads with MiXCR anew, one entry per CDR3 protein. The sample carries under 250,000 distinct CDR3 sequences, over 9.5% recorded once. As concerns this clonotype: Its antigen is unidentified.

Points from the study as a whole: Balance between CD4 and CD8 was seen in clones contracting day 15 to 85, and a CD4+ lean was seen in later expanders.

Germline V gives CDR1 MNHEY, CDR2 SVGEGT. The CDR3 has 14 amino acids. V was cut by 8 bases and J by 3 bases, with 15 bases left in between. The material sequenced was PBMCs or a T cell subset sorted from them (not recorded which). The chain carries TRBV6-2 or TRBV6-3 and TRBJ2-3; tentatively, D is TRBD2 (6 bases). The origin of this receptor is a man between 18 and 35 years old who had mild COVID-19 (a few samples of this study predate the infection). Cell type and time point are not known. In DNA form, the CDR3 reads TGTGCCAGCGCAAGAGGAGGGGCTACAGATACGCAGTATTTT. Protein: CASARGGATDTQYF.